These 13 T cell receptor beta chains came from one sample sequenced in a study of breast tumors, draining lymph nodes, adjacent tissues. One entry per CDR3 protein, called by TCRdb with MiXCR from the multiplex PCR reads. This sample has 160,000 or so distinct CDR3 sequences, with 25% to 40% found just once. The lymph nodes were axillary draining lymph nodes from breast cancer patients. The sequencing input was axillary lymph node tissue. The origin of the receptors is a female donor with breast cancer. Some clones in this sample may be carry-over from other donors' samples.

In its sample, this clonotype was seen many times. The chain carries TRBV11-2 and TRBJ1-5; 7 bases agree with TRBD1. This CDR3 has 17 amino acids. CDR1 and CDR2 (germline): SGHAT, FQNNGV. Losses at the gene ends were 5 bases for V and 5 bases for J; bases not matched to a gene: 15. The CDR3 loop reads CASSRGPTYRGDQPQHF. In DNA, the CDR3 is TGTGCCAGCAGCCGAGGTCCTACTTACAGGGGTGATCAGCCCCAGCATTTT.

This clonotype occurred many times. The rearrangement uses TRBV29-1 and TRBJ1-2, with no clear D. This CDR3 comprises 13 residues. Germline V gives CDR1 SQVTM, CDR2 ANQGSEA. The germline V and J ends were trimmed by 4 bases and 8 bases, with 17 bases remaining between them. The DNA for the CDR3 is TGCAGCGTTGGTGGAGGGCCCACTTGGGGCTACACCTTC. It codes for CSVGGGPTWGYTF.

The chain carries TRBV5-1 and TRBJ1-6; TRBD1 aligns across 9 bases. V shed 4 bases, J shed 10 bases, and the junction held 9 bases outside the gene matches. Germline loops: CDR1 SGHRS, CDR2 YFSETQ. The CDR3 has 15 amino acids. The CDR3 DNA reads as TGCGCCAGCAGCGGACTGGGACAGGGTGTCTCACCCCTCCACTTT. Its translation is CASSGLGQGVSPLHF.

This chain connects TRBV20-1 to TRBJ1-5; D uncertain. This CDR3 is 15 amino acids long. V lost 1 base to trimming and J lost 11 bases, with 21 bases between them. CDR1 is DFQATT, CDR2 SNEGSKA, per germline (reference sequence). DNA of the CDR3: TGCAGTGCTAGAGGTGTGCACAGCGGTCAAGAGACCCAGCATTTT. Protein: CSARGVHSGQETQHF.

This clonotype was observed at least ten times. The V call is TRBV29-1, the J call TRBJ1-4; D is perhaps TRBD1 (6 bases). Looked up from germline, CDR1 is SQVTM and CDR2 is ANQGSEA. Trimming cost V 4 bases and J 1 base, with 22 bases left between them. The CDR3 loop spans 18 amino acids. For the CDR3, the DNA is TGCAGCGTTGTCTTTGCGACAGGAGGGGTAGGAACTAATGAAAAACTGTTTTTT. This codes for CSVVFATGGVGTNEKLFF.

This clonotype was detected ten times or more. This sequence joins TRBV7-2 and TRBJ2-3; 7 bases align to TRBD2. V lost 0 bases and J lost 4; bases outside the gene matches: 13. The V gene's germline CDR1 is SGHTA and CDR2 FQGNSA. CDR3 length equals 18 residues. The CDR3, as DNA: TGTGCCAGCAGCTTAGCAAAACGCCTGGCGGGAGCCCCAGATACGCAGTATTTT. Protein product: CASSLAKRLAGAPDTQYF.

This clonotype was observed many times. The chain uses TRBV6-5 and TRBJ2-7; 10 bases align to TRBD2. This CDR3 contains 16 residues. After removal of 5 bases from V and 7 bases from J, the junction contained 14 bases not matched to a gene. In germline, CDR1 is MNHEY, CDR2 SVGAGI. As DNA, the CDR3 is TGTGCCAGCAGTCCCTTTGGGAGCGGGAGGGAGAATGAGCAGTACTTC. This codes for CASSPFGSGRENEQYF.

This clonotype was detected ten times or more. The rearrangement uses TRBV24-1 and TRBJ2-1; D not resolved. V lost 0 bases, J lost 8 bases, and 10 bases lay in between. The CDR3 has 14 residues. Germline CDR1 KGHDR, CDR2 SFDVKD. The CDR3 DNA is TGTGCCACCAGTGATTTGCAGCTAGTGCATGAGCAGTTCTTC. Protein sequence: CATSDLQLVHEQFF.

About this clonotype itself: One junction end disagrees with the germline gene, perhaps due to a read error. The chain combines TRBV27 with TRBJ2-1; 11 bases fit TRBD2. In germline, CDR1 is MNHEY, CDR2 SMNVEV (reference sequence). CDR3 length: 16 residues. In nucleotides, the CDR3 is TGTACCAGGTCACTAGCGGGAGAATGGATATACAATGAGCAGTTCTTC. This translates into CTRSLAGEWIYNEQFF.

The chain carries TRBV11-3 and TRBJ2-5, with 7 bases aligning to TRBD2. Per the germline V gene, CDR1 is SGHNT and CDR2 is YENEEA. V shed 2 bases and J 4 bases; nucleotides not matched to a gene: 10. The CDR3 sequence is 16 residues long. CDR3 nucleotides: TGTGCCAGCAGCTTATCCGGGACTACCGGGACAGAGACCCAGTACTTC. Encoded protein: CASSLSGTTGTETQYF.

The chain has TRBV6-5 and TRBJ2-1; D assignment may be TRBD1 or TRBD2 (5 bases each). The CDR3 runs 13 residues. Deletions cut 7 bases from V and 9 bases from J, with 16 bases between. Germline V lookup: CDR1 MNHEY, CDR2 SVGAGI. CDR3 sequence reads: CASTRGAQGEQFF. CDR3 in DNA: TGTGCCAGCACCCGAGGGGCGCAGGGTGAGCAGTTCTTC.

Only a few counts were recorded for this clonotype. This may stem from a read error, because a much larger clone lies one nucleotide away. This chain links TRBV11-2 with TRBJ2-1; D uncertain. Looked up from germline, CDR1 is SGHAT and CDR2 is FQNNGV. This CDR3 comprises 13 residues. CDR3 sequence reads: CASSLDRYTEQFF. CDR3 bases: TGTGCCAGCAGCTTAGATCGCTACACTGAGCAGTTCTTC.

Remarks on this clonotype: One junction end disagrees with the germline gene, perhaps due to a read error. This chain uses TRBV7-9 with TRBJ2-3; 8 bases map to TRBD2. Germline V CDR1 and CDR2: SEHNR, FQNEAQ (reference sequence). This CDR3 has 16 residues. The CDR3 here is CASSTGLVGVADTQCF. The CDR3 region has the DNA TGTGCCAGCAGCACGGGACTAGTGGGAGTGGCAGATACGCAGTGTTTT.